Below are 4 T cell receptor beta chains sequenced from a single sample in a study of vaccination effects on CD4 cells after COVID-19. No antigens are known for them. Repertoires were generated with immunoSEQ multiplex PCR, while TCRdb's copy carries only in-frame clones and drops some. The sample yields 50,000 to 75,000 clones, 60% to 85% seen once. It was after roughly ten days of culture that CD4+ T cells were isolated. Source: CD4+ T cells from PBMCs cultured without peptide, taken before COVID-19 vaccination. These receptors all come from a human donor who received a COVID-19 vaccine.

The chain combines TRBV18 with TRBJ2-5; D possibly corresponds to TRBD1 (6 bases). This CDR3 has 13 amino acids. CDR1 KGHSH and CDR2 LQKENI come from the germline V gene. Trimming took off 3 bases at V and 4 bases at J, with 9 bases between the two ends. The CDR3 DNA is TGTGCCAGCTCACCGGGCAGGGGAGAGACCCAGTACTTC. Translated: CASSPGRGETQYF.

V usage is TRBV6-5 and J usage is TRBJ2-3, with TRBD1 matching 9 bases. Germline-derived CDR1 and CDR2 are MNHEY and SVGAGI. The CDR3 runs 14 residues. Trimming took 5 bases from V and 10 from J; bases not matched to a gene: 10. In nucleotides, the CDR3 is TGTGCCAGCAGTATTAGACAGGGGGGGGTGGCGCAGTATTTT. Amino acid sequence: CASSIRQGGVAQYF.

The rearrangement joins TRBV6-2 or TRBV6-3 to TRBJ1-4, with a possible D match to TRBD1 (6 bases). The CDR3 sequence is 15 residues long. Per germline, CDR1 MNHEY and CDR2 SVGEGT. Trimming removed 2 bases at V and 4 bases at J, with 11 bases between. In DNA, the CDR3 is TGTGCCAGCAGTTACGCTACAGGGTTTAATGAAAAACTGTTTTTT. Its translation is CASSYATGFNEKLFF.

This chain links TRBV2 with TRBJ2-3; the match to TRBD1 covers 8 bases. V lost 3 bases and J lost 5; bases outside the gene matches: 7. In germline, CDR1 is SNHLY, CDR2 FYNNEI. The CDR3 contains 15 residues. In nucleotides, the CDR3 is TGTGCCAGCAGTGACGGCAGGGGGCAGGGAGATACGCAGTATTTT. Residues: CASSDGRGQGDTQYF. The entire variable domain, with the rest obtained from reference TRBV2 and TRBJ2-3, is as follows: EPEVTQTPSHQVTQMGQEVILRCVPISNHLYFYWYRQILGQKVEFLVSFYNNEISEKSEIFDDQFSVERPDGSNFTLKIRSTKLEDSAMYFCASSDGRGQGDTQYFGPGTRLTVL.